This passage covers 18 T cell receptor beta chains from one sample sequenced in a study of blood T cell repertoires in COVID-19. Data came from immunoSEQ multiplex PCR; TCRdb stores just in-frame clones and leaves some out. Here the sample spans 100,000 to 150,000 clones, approximately 85% being singletons. The sequencing input was peripheral blood. The receptors here all came from a woman at least 80 years old with COVID-19, enrolled during active disease.

V gene TRBV4-3 combines with J gene TRBJ2-1, with 8 nucleotides matching TRBD1. The V and J ends lost 0 bases and 2 bases, in that order; junction bases with no gene match: 3. CDR3 size: 16 residues. CDR1 LGHNA and CDR2 YSLEER come from the germline V gene. CDR3 sequence: CASSQDGQGTYNEQFF. In DNA, the CDR3 is TGCGCCAGCAGCCAAGACGGACAGGGAACCTACAATGAGCAGTTCTTC.

This clone was observed a single time. The gene calls are TRBV6-6 and TRBJ2-1; D gene unclear. V was trimmed by 2 bases and J by 6 bases, leaving 5 bases between them. CDR3 length: 12 residues. Per germline, CDR1 MNHNY and CDR2 SVGAGI (reference sequence). The CDR3 coding sequence is TGTGCCAGCAGTTACATCTCCAATGAGCAGTTCTTC. Its protein is CASSYISNEQFF.

The chain couples TRBV27 to TRBJ2-3; TRBD1 aligns across 10 bases. The V gene end was trimmed by 2 bases and the J gene end by 8 bases; junction bases not matched to a gene: 10. Germline V gene data show CDR1 as MNHEY and CDR2 as SMNVEV (reference sequence). CDR3 length equals 16 residues. This CDR3 reads CASSLTTGTGEGTQYF. CDR3 in DNA: TGTGCCAGCAGTTTAACCACCGGGACAGGGGAGGGTACGCAGTATTTT.

The sample holds a few counts of this clone. The V and J genes are TRBV5-1 and TRBJ1-5; D remains ambiguous. Germline CDR1 and CDR2: SGHRS and YFSETQ. The length of the CDR3 is 16 residues. Trimming took 9 bases from V and 0 from J, leaving 19 bases between them. CDR3 region: CATGVPFIISNQPQHF. CDR3 bases: TGCGCCACCGGGGTTCCCTTTATAATTAGCAATCAGCCCCAGCATTTT.

The chain recombines TRBV11-1 with TRBJ2-7; D is perhaps TRBD2 (5 bases). V gave up 5 bases and J gave up 7 bases, with 21 bases separating them. CDR3 length: 15 residues. CDR1 and CDR2 from the germline V gene are SGHAT and FQDESV (reference sequence). CDR3 sequence reads: CASSPPTGIVGEQYF. The CDR3 nucleotides are TGTGCCAGCAGCCCGCCGACGGGGATCGTGGGTGAGCAGTACTTC.

V is TRBV7-8 and J is TRBJ1-5; D is undetermined. Trimming cost V 0 bases and J 1 base, with 4 bases left between them. Germline V gene sequence: CDR1 SGHVS, CDR2 FQNEAQ. The CDR3 is made up of 14 amino acids. CDR3 DNA: TGTGCCAGCAGCTTAGCGAGGAGCAATCAGCCCCAGCATTTT. Amino acid sequence: CASSLARSNQPQHF.

The chain couples TRBV20-1 to TRBJ2-3; no reliable D call. This CDR3 region has 15 residues. V lost 3 bases to trimming and J lost 2 bases, with 15 bases between them. CDR1 DFQATT and CDR2 SNEGSKA come from the germline V gene (reference sequence). CDR3 residues: CSASSQVLFTDTQYF. In DNA, the CDR3 is TGCAGTGCTAGTTCTCAGGTCCTTTTCACAGATACGCAGTATTTT.

This chain uses TRBV19 with TRBJ1-5; 7 positions match TRBD1. Germline lookup yields CDR1 LNHDA and CDR2 SQIVND (reference sequence). The trim removed 7 bases at V and 0 bases at J, leaving 12 bases unmatched. CDR3 length: 17 residues. CDR3 sequence: CASTDREKGGSNQPQHF. In DNA, the CDR3 is TGTGCCAGTACCGACAGGGAGAAAGGTGGTAGCAATCAGCCCCAGCATTTT. Complete variable domain (other parts from reference TRBV19 and TRBJ1-5): DGGITQSPKYLFRKEGQNVTLSCEQNLNHDAMYWYRQDPGQGLRLIYYSQIVNDFQKGDIAEGYSVSREKKESFPLTVTSAQKNPTAFYLCASTDREKGGSNQPQHFGDGTRLSIL.

The J gene is TRBJ2-2, the V gene TRBV2; D gene unclear. The ends were cut back, 6 bases at V and 0 bases at J, with 11 bases in the middle. This CDR3 comprises 15 residues. Germline assignment: CDR1 SNHLY and CDR2 FYNNEI. The CDR3 loop is CASRGDMTNTGELFF. The CDR3 DNA follows: TGTGCCAGCAGAGGCGACATGACGAACACCGGGGAGCTGTTTTTT.

The gene calls are TRBV27 and TRBJ2-1; 10 bases agree with TRBD2. Germline V gene lookup returns CDR1 MNHEY and CDR2 SMNVEV (reference sequence). CDR3 length: 16 residues. V shed 6 bases, J shed 12 bases, and the junction held 17 bases outside the gene matches. CDR3 region: CASSPPTASGSRGQFF. The CDR3 DNA follows: TGTGCCAGCAGCCCTCCCACGGCTAGCGGGAGTAGGGGGCAGTTCTTC.

The V call is TRBV11-2, the J call TRBJ2-5; D possibly corresponds to TRBD2 (6 bases). V was trimmed by 0 bases and J by 5 bases, leaving 10 bases between them. The CDR3 runs 14 residues. Germline assignment: CDR1 SGHAT and CDR2 FQNNGV. CDR3 nucleotide sequence: TGTGCCAGCAGCTTAGATTGGGCGGGGGAGACCCAGTACTTC. It codes for CASSLDWAGETQYF.

The chain combines TRBV10-3 with TRBJ2-1; possibly TRBD2 for D (6 bases). CDR1 ENHRY and CDR2 SYGVKD come from the germline V gene. The CDR3 contains 14 residues. With 0 bases removed from V and 9 bases from J, the gap between germline ends came to 12 bases. The CDR3 loop reads CAISESGDFSEQFF. The DNA for the CDR3 is TGTGCCATCAGTGAGTCGGGGGACTTCTCTGAGCAGTTCTTC.

J is TRBJ2-3 and V is TRBV10-3; 9 bases are shared with TRBD2. The CDR3 loop spans 18 amino acids. The germline CDR1 and CDR2 sequences are ENHRY and SYGVKD. After removal of 0 bases from V and 0 bases from J, the junction contained 7 bases not matched to a gene. CDR3 in DNA: TGTGCCATCAGTGAGTCGATTGCGGGAGGGACTAGCACAGATACGCAGTATTTT. Its protein is CAISESIAGGTSTDTQYF.

The chain couples TRBV9 to TRBJ1-4; no clear D. CDR1 is SGDLS, CDR2 YYNGEE, per germline. The CDR3 has 16 residues. The ends were cut back, 0 bases at V and 7 bases at J, with 16 bases in the middle. The CDR3 sequence is CASSVGQAGLGEKLFF. CDR3 nucleotides: TGTGCCAGCAGCGTAGGTCAGGCCGGACTTGGTGAAAAACTGTTTTTT.

The rearrangement uses TRBV25-1 and TRBJ2-2; 12 bases map to TRBD2. CDR1 is MGHDK, CDR2 SYGVNS, per germline. Trimming took 2 bases from V and 7 from J; bases not matched to a gene: 11. The CDR3 is 18 residues long. The CDR3 reads CASSELAGGGLELGELFF. The CDR3 nucleotides read TGTGCCAGCAGTGAACTAGCGGGAGGGGGACTGGAACTCGGGGAGCTGTTTTTT.

This clone was picked up one time. This CDR3 is CASSLDQAFGSPLHF. DNA for the CDR3: TGTGCCAGCAGCTTGGATCAGGCCTTTGGTTCACCCCTCCACTTT. The chain recombines TRBV5-4 with TRBJ1-6, with D uncertain. This CDR3 has 15 residues. Germline V gives CDR1 SGHNT, CDR2 YYREEE (reference sequence). The V end was cut by 0 bases, the J end by 9 bases, with 13 bases between. Full variable domain (remainder filled in from reference TRBV5-4 and TRBJ1-6): ETGVTQSPTHLIKTRGQQVTLRCSSQSGHNTVSWYQQALGQGPQFIFQYYREEENGRGNFPPRFSGLQFPNYSSELNVNALELDDSALYLCASSLDQAFGSPLHFGNGTRLTVT.

V gene TRBV2 combines with J gene TRBJ1-4; 7 nucleotides line up with TRBD1. Losses at the gene ends were 7 bases for V and 7 bases for J; bases not matched to a gene: 9. The CDR3 runs to 14 residues. CDR1 and CDR2 from the germline V gene are SNHLY and FYNNEI. The DNA of the CDR3 is TGTGCCAGCATCACAGGGGAGTTTCCTGAAAAACTGTTTTTT. Its translation is CASITGEFPEKLFF.

This chain uses TRBV7-8 with TRBJ2-5, with 8 bases fitting TRBD1. The CDR3 sequence is 15 residues long. Germline V CDR1 and CDR2: SGHVS, FQNEAQ. V shed 5 bases and J 4 bases; nucleotides not matched to a gene: 9. The CDR3 region is CASSVAGTGGETQYF. The CDR3, as DNA: TGTGCCAGCAGCGTCGCCGGGACAGGCGGAGAGACCCAGTACTTC.